This TCR beta chain was recovered during a study of cytomegalovirus exposure and HLA in healthy donors. Study conclusions and caveats: Excluded were some V segments that proved indistinguishable, including TRBV6-2 and TRBV6-3. Association of a missense DCLRE1C variant with TCR beta V- and J-gene trimming was reported in a later analysis. A later look showed TCR association rates differing by HLA locus, highest for DRB1 and lowest for HLA-C. The authors listed some 160 TCR beta chains as cytomegalovirus-associated.

In regard to this clone: Its antigen is unidentified.

PCR primers comprised 60 Vbeta and 13 Jbeta primers. The method was immunoSEQ multiplex PCR; TCRdb's version includes in-frame clones alone and lacks a portion of them. This sample carries about 160,000 clones, 70% to 80% of them seen once, and the ten largest clones take about 1.3%. V was shortened by 2 bases and J by 3 bases, with 10 bases between the two germline ends. This CDR3 has 14 residues. Per germline, CDR1 MDHEN and CDR2 SYDVKM. The sequenced material came from PBMCs. This sequence originates from a woman aged 45-60 years in good health and CMV-seronegative. The chain is built from TRBV28 and TRBJ1-2; D is possibly TRBD1 (6 bases). This CDR3 is CASSLIGGYYGYTF. The CDR3 nucleotides read TGTGCCAGCAGTTTAATTGGGGGCTACTATGGCTACACCTTC.